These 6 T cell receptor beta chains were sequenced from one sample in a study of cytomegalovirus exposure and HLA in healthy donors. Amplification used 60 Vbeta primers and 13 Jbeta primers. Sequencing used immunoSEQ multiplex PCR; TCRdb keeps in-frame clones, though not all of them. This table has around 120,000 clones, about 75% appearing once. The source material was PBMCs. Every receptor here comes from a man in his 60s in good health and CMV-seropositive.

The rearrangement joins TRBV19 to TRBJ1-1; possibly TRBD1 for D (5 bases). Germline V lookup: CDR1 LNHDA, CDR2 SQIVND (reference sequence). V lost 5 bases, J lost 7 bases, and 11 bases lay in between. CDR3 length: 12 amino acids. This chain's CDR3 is CASSGGVGEAFF. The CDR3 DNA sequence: TGTGCCAGTAGTGGGGGGGTTGGTGAAGCTTTCTTT.

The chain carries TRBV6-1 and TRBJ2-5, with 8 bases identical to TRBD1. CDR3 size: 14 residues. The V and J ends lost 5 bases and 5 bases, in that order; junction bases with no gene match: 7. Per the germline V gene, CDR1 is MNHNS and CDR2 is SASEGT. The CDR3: CASSSRGRSETQYF. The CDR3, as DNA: TGTGCCAGCAGTTCCAGGGGGCGCAGCGAGACCCAGTACTTC.

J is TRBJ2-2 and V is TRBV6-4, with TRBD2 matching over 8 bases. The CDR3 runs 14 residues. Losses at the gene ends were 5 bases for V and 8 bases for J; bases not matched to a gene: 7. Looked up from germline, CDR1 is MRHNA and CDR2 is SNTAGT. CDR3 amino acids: CASSSREGTGELFF. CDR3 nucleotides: TGTGCCAGCAGTTCTCGGGAGGGAACGGGGGAGCTGTTTTTT.

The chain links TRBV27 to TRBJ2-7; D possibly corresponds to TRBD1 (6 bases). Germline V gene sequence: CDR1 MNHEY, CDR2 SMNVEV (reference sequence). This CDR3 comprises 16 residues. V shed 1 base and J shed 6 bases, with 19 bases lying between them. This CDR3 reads CASSLLGGRGFGEQYF. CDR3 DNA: TGTGCCAGCAGTTTATTGGGCGGCAGGGGATTCGGCGAGCAGTACTTC.

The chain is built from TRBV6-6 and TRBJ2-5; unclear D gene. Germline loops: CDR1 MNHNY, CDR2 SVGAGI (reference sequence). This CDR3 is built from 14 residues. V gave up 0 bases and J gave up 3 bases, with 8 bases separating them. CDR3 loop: CASSYSAIEETQYF. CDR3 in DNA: TGTGCCAGCAGTTACTCTGCCATAGAAGAGACCCAGTACTTC.

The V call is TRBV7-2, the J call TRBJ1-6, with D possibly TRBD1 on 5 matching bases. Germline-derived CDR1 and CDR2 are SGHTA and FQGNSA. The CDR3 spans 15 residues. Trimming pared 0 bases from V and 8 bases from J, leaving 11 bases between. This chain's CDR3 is CASSLATGGYSPLHF. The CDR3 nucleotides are TGTGCCAGCAGCTTAGCGACGGGGGGTTATTCACCCCTCCACTTT.